A selection of T cell receptor beta chains follows, all from one sample in a study of T-cell memory formation after mild COVID-19. TCRdb analysed the 5' RACE reads with MiXCR anew, one entry per CDR3 protein. The sample consists of 350,000 to 500,000 distinct CDR3 sequences, under 25% of them appearing once. The specimen sequenced was PBMCs or a T cell subset sorted from them (not recorded which). The receptors stem from an adult woman who had mild COVID-19 (a few samples of this study predate the infection). Cell type and time point are not known. Each CDR3 is given with its conserved first and last residue. D genes are given only for firm matches. Not every row has a clone size; where given, it reads once, few, many or a size class.

d_gene	v_gene	abundance	j_gene	CDR3aa	CDR3nt
.	TRBV30	few	TRBJ2-2	CAWSAYPGTLAGELFF	TGTGCCTGGAGTGCCTATCCCGGGACATTGGCCGGGGAGCTGTTTTTT
TRBD1	TRBV7-8	many	TRBJ2-5	CASSLATGGQETQYF	TGTGCCAGCAGCTTGGCGACAGGGGGCCAAGAGACCCAGTACTTC
TRBD1	TRBV29-1	many	TRBJ2-7	CSVAPGQGRYEQYF	TGCAGCGTTGCCCCGGGACAGGGTCGGTACGAGCAGTACTTC
.	TRBV29-1	.	TRBJ2-1	CSVDRDLSEQFF	TGCAGCGTTGATAGGGACTTAAGTGAGCAGTTCTTC
TRBD1	TRBV29-1	.	TRBJ2-5	CSVAYGTGVDETQYF	TGCAGCGTTGCCTACGGGACAGGGGTTGATGAGACCCAGTACTTC
TRBD2	TRBV7-8	few	TRBJ2-5	CASSLEILAVETQYF	TGTGCCAGCAGCTTAGAGATCCTAGCGGTGGAGACCCAGTACTTC
.	TRBV5-1	few	TRBJ2-1	CASSLTGYTSYNEQFF	TGCGCCAGCAGCTTGACAGGATATACTTCCTACAATGAGCAGTTCTTC
.	TRBV20-1	few	TRBJ2-7	CSARPTGYEQYF	TGCAGTGCTCGACCCACGGGGTACGAGCAGTACTTC
.	TRBV13	.	TRBJ1-5	CASSLGLQGNQPQHF	TGTGCCAGCAGCTTAGGCCTACAGGGCAATCAGCCCCAGCATTTT
TRBD1	TRBV7-9	.	TRBJ2-3	CASSSEDRDWGDTQYF	TGTGCCAGCAGCTCGGAGGACAGGGATTGGGGGGATACGCAGTATTTT
.	TRBV2	few	TRBJ2-7	CASSEGGGAYEQYF	TGTGCCAGCAGTGAAGGAGGGGGGGCCTACGAGCAGTACTTC
.	TRBV13	many	TRBJ1-1	CASSLGWVGWNTEAFF	TGTGCCAGCAGCTTAGGCTGGGTAGGGTGGAACACTGAAGCTTTCTTT
.	TRBV25-1	.	TRBJ1-2	CASSDSRTAYGYTF	TGTGCCAGCAGTGATTCCCGGACAGCCTATGGCTACACCTTC
TRBD1	TRBV30	few	TRBJ1-5	CAWGDRVNQPQHF	TGTGCCTGGGGGGACAGGGTAAATCAGCCCCAGCATTTT
.	TRBV20-1	.	TRBJ2-3	CSARGGAILPAPHTDTQYF	TGCAGTGCTAGGGGAGGAGCAATCCTTCCTGCCCCTCACACAGATACGCAGTATTTT
.	TRBV7-9	.	TRBJ2-1	CASSLVQGGEQFF	TGTGCCAGCAGCTTAGTGCAGGGGGGTGAGCAGTTCTTC
.	TRBV4-2	.	TRBJ2-7	CASSQDSGSMMQYF	TGTGCCAGCAGCCAAGATTCCGGATCGATGATGCAGTACTTC
.	TRBV7-8	.	TRBJ1-4	CASSRLDWVGNNEKLFF	TGTGCCAGCAGTCGCCTGGATTGGGTGGGGAATAATGAAAAACTGTTTTTT
.	TRBV18	.	TRBJ1-2	CASSQISGAYGYTF	TGTGCCAGCTCACAAATCTCAGGCGCCTATGGCTACACCTTC
.	TRBV12-3/TRBV12-4	.	TRBJ2-7	CASSPRTGSIHEQYF	TGTGCCAGCAGTCCACGGACGGGTTCGATCCACGAGCAGTACTTC
.	TRBV19	few	TRBJ2-1	CASSRDFYNEQFF	TGTGCCAGTAGCCGGGACTTCTACAATGAGCAGTTCTTC
.	TRBV11-2	few	TRBJ1-1	CASSPFTGLAEAFF	TGTGCCAGCAGCCCCTTCACAGGGTTGGCTGAAGCTTTCTTT
.	TRBV4-1	.	TRBJ2-1	CASSQASGRAGLHEQFF	TGCGCCAGCAGCCAAGCCTCGGGACGAGCGGGCCTGCATGAGCAGTTCTTC
TRBD1	TRBV5-1	few	TRBJ2-1	CASRDSDNEQFF	TGCGCCAGCCGGGACAGTGACAATGAGCAGTTCTTC
TRBD1	TRBV3-1	few	TRBJ2-1	CASSTPGQGFNEQFF	TGTGCCAGCAGCACCCCGGGACAGGGATTCAATGAGCAGTTCTTC
TRBD1	TRBV27	.	TRBJ1-2	CAANRDRGFSDGYTF	TGTGCCGCAAACCGGGACAGGGGCTTCTCGGATGGCTACACCTTC
.	TRBV27	.	TRBJ2-7	CASSFGTDTYEQYF	TGTGCCAGCAGTTTCGGGACCGACACATACGAGCAGTACTTC
TRBD1	TRBV6-5	few	TRBJ1-2	CASSYSPPPDRGLGGYTF	TGTGCCAGCAGTTACTCGCCCCCGCCGGACAGGGGGCTTGGTGGCTACACCTTC
.	TRBV7-6	few	TRBJ1-1	CASSLIGRGSTEAFF	TGTGCCAGCAGCTTAATCGGCAGGGGTAGCACTGAAGCTTTCTTT
.	TRBV7-2	.	TRBJ2-1	CASTPGIGGYEQFF	TGTGCCAGCACCCCCGGGATCGGGGGCTATGAGCAGTTCTTC
.	TRBV20-1	few	TRBJ2-7	CSGRDGTPYEQYF	TGCAGTGGGAGGGACGGGACCCCCTACGAGCAGTACTTC
TRBD2	TRBV24-1	.	TRBJ2-3	CATSDLRREEKDTQYF	TGTGCCACCAGTGATTTGCGGCGGGAGGAGAAAGATACGCAGTATTTT
TRBD2	TRBV7-2	.	TRBJ2-1	CASSRAGGSYNEQFF	TGTGCCAGCAGCCGAGCGGGGGGCTCCTACAATGAGCAGTTCTTC
TRBD1	TRBV20-1	many	TRBJ1-1	CSAFFRGGNTEAFF	TGCAGTGCTTTCTTCAGGGGGGGAAACACTGAAGCTTTCTTT
.	TRBV7-2	.	TRBJ2-7	CASSFQLGPYEQYF	TGTGCCAGCAGCTTCCAACTAGGCCCCTACGAGCAGTACTTC
.	TRBV29-1	.	TRBJ2-1	CSVRGSYNEQFF	TGCAGCGTTCGGGGGAGCTACAATGAGCAGTTCTTC
.	TRBV6-1	few	TRBJ1-5	CASSEGDTSNQPQHF	TGTGCCAGCAGTGAAGGGGACACTAGCAATCAGCCCCAGCATTTT
.	TRBV7-8	.	TRBJ1-4	CASSLGLTSPLSMFF	TGTGCCAGCAGCTTAGGACTTACCTCCCCGTTATCGATGTTTTTT
.	TRBV29-1	.	TRBJ1-5	CSVGSGAGNQPQHF	TGCAGCGTTGGGTCAGGGGCTGGCAATCAGCCCCAGCATTTT
.	TRBV6-5	.	TRBJ2-3	CASARYWPDTQYF	TGTGCCAGTGCCAGGTACTGGCCAGATACGCAGTATTTT
TRBD1	TRBV7-9	few	TRBJ2-1	CASSTTRTGDGSIVDEQFF	TGTGCCAGCAGCACAACAAGAACAGGGGATGGGTCAATCGTAGATGAGCAGTTCTTC
TRBD2	TRBV6-2/TRBV6-3	.	TRBJ2-1	CASSQGLAGGQFF	TGTGCCAGCAGCCAGGGACTAGCGGGAGGGCAGTTCTTC
TRBD1	TRBV20-1	.	TRBJ2-7	CSARGQGNRDEQYF	TGCAGTGCTAGAGGACAGGGCAATAGGGACGAGCAGTACTTC